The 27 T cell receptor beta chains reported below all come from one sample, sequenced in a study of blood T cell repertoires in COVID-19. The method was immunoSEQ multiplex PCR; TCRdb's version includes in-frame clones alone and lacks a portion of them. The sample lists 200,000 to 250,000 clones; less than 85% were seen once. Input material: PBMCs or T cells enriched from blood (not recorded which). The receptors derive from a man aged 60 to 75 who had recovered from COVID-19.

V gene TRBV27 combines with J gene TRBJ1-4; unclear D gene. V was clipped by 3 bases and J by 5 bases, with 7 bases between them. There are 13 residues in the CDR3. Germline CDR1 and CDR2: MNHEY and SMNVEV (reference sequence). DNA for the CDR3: TGTGCCAGCAGTTTCAGGCCAAATGAAAAACTGTTTTTT. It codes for CASSFRPNEKLFF.

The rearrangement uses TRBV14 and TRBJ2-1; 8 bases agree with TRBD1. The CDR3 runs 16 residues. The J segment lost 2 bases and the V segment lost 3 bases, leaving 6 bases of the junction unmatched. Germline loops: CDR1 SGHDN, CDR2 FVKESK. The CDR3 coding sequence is TGTGCCAGCAGCCAGAGGACAGGGATCACCTACAATGAGCAGTTCTTC. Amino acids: CASSQRTGITYNEQFF.

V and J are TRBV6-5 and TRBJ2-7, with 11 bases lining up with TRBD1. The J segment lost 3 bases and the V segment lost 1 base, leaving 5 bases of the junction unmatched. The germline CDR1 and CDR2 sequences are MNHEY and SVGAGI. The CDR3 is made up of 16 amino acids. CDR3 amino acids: CASSYYLGTGGYEQYF. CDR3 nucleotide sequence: TGTGCCAGCAGTTACTACCTAGGGACAGGGGGCTACGAGCAGTACTTC.

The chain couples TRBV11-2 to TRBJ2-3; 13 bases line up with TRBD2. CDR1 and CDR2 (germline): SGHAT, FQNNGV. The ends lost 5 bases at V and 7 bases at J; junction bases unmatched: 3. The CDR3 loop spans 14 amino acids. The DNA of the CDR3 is TGTGCCAGCAGCCCGACTAGCGGGGGGTATACGCAGTATTTT. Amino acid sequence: CASSPTSGGYTQYF.

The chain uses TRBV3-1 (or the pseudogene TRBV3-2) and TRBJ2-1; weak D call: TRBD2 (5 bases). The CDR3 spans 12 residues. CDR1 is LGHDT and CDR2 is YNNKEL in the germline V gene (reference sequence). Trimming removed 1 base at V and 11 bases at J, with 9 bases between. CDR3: CASSQGYGKQFF. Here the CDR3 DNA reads TGTGCCAGCAGCCAAGGGTACGGGAAGCAGTTCTTC.

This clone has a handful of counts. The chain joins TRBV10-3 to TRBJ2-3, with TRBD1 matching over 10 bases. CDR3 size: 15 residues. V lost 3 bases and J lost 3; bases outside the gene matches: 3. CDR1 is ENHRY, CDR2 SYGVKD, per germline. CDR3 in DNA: TGTGCCATCAGTGAATCGGACAGGGGGACAGATACGCAGTATTTT. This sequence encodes CAISESDRGTDTQYF.

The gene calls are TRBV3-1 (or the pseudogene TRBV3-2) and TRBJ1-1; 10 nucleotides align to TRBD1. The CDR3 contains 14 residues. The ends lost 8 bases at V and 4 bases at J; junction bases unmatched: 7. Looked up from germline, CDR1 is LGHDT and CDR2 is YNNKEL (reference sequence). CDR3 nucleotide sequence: TGTGCCAGCGGGACAGGGGAATCCGGCACTGAAGCTTTCTTT. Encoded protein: CASGTGESGTEAFF.

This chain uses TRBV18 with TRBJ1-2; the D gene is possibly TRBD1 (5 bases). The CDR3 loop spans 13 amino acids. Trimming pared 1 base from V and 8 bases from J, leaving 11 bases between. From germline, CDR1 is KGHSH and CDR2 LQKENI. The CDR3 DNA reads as TGTGCCAGCTCACCACGGCCAGGGTGGGGCTACACCTTC. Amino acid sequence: CASSPRPGWGYTF.

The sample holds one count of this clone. CDR3 protein: CASSMSHRGPNEKLFF. CDR3 nucleotides: TGTGCCAGCAGCATGAGCCACAGGGGACCTAATGAAAAACTGTTTTTT. The V and J genes are TRBV5-8 and TRBJ1-4, with TRBD1 identical over 7 bases. The trim removed 4 bases at V and 3 bases at J, leaving 9 bases unmatched. Germline CDR1 reads SGHTS; CDR2 reads YDEGEE. The CDR3 has 16 amino acids.

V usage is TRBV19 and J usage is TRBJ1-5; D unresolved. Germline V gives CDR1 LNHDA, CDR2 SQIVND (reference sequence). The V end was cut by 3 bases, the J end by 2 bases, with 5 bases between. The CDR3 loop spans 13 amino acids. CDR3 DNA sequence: TGTGCCAGTAGTATCTCTGGCAATCAGCCCCAGCATTTT. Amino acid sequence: CASSISGNQPQHF.

The CDR3 reads CASSYRDTNQPQHF. CDR3 DNA: TGTGCCAGCAGTTACCGGGACACCAATCAGCCCCAGCATTTT. The chain carries TRBV27 and TRBJ1-5; possible D gene TRBD1, 6 bases. From germline, CDR1 is MNHEY and CDR2 SMNVEV (reference sequence). Trimming shortened V by 4 bases and J by 3 bases, and 10 bases separated the two germline ends. The CDR3 consists of 14 residues.

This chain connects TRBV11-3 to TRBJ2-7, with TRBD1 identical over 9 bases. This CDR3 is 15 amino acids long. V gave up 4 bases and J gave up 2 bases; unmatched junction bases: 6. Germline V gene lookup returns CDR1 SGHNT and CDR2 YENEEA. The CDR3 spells CASSWAGTGTYEQYF. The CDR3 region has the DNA TGTGCCAGCAGCTGGGCCGGGACAGGGACCTACGAGCAGTACTTC.

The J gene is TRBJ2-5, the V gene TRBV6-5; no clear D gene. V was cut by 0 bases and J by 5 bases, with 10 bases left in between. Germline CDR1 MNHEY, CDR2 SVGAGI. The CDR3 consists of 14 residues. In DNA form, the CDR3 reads TGTGCCAGCAGTTACTCATCCAGGATGGAGACCCAGTACTTC. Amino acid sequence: CASSYSSRMETQYF.

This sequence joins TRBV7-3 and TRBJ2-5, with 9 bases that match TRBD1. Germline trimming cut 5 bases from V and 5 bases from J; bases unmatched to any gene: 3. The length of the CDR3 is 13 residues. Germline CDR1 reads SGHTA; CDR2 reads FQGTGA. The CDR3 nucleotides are TGTGCCAGCAGCAATGGACAGGGGGAGACCCAGTACTTC. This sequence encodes CASSNGQGETQYF.

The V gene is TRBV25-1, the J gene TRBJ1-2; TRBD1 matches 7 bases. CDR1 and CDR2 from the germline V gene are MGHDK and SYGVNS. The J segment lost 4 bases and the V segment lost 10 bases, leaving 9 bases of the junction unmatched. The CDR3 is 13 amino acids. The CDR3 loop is CATKGAPGYGYTF. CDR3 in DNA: TGTGCCACCAAGGGGGCGCCGGGCTATGGCTACACCTTC.

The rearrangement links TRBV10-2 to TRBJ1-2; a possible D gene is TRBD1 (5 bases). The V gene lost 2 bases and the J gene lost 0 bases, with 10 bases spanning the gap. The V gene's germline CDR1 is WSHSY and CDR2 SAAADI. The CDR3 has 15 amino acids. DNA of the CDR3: TGCGCCAGCAGTGAGACGACAGAATCTAACTATGGCTACACCTTC. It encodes CASSETTESNYGYTF.

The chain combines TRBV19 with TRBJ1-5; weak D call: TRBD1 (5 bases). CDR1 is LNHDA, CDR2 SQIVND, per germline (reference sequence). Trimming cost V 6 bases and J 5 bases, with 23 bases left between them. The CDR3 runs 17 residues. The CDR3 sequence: CASRRASQGGWDQPQHF. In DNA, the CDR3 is TGTGCCAGTAGACGGGCTTCGCAGGGAGGTTGGGATCAGCCCCAGCATTTT.

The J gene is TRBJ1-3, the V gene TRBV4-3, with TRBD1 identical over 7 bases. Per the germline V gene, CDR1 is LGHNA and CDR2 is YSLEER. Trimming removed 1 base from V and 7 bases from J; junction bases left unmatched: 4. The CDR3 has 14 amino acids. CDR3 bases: TGCGCCAGCAGCCAAGTCAGGGGGTGGAACACCATATATTTT. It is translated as CASSQVRGWNTIYF.

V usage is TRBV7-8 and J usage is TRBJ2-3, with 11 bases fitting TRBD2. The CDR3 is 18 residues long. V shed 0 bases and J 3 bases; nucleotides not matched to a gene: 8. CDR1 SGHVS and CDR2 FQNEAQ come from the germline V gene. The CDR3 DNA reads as TGTGCCAGCAGCTTAGCTAGGCGACTAGCGGGGTTGACAGATACGCAGTATTTT. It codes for CASSLARRLAGLTDTQYF.

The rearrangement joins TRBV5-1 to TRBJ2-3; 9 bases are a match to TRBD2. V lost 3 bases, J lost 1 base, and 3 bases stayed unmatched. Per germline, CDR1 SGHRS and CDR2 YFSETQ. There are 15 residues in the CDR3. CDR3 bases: TGCGCCAGCAGCTGGGCTAGCGGGGGCACAGATACGCAGTATTTT. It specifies CASSWASGGTDTQYF.

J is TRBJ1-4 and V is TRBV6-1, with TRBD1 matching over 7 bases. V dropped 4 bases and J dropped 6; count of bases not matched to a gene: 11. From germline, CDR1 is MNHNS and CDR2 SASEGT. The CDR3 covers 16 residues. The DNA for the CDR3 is TGTGCCAGCAGTGGTCCACAGGGGCGCCCGGATGAAAAACTGTTTTTT. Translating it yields CASSGPQGRPDEKLFF.

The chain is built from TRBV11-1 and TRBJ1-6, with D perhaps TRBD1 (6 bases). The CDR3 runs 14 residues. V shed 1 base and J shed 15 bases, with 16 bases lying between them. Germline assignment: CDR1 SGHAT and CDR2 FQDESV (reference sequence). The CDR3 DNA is TGTGCCAGCAGCTTAGTGGACAGCAATTTGGGCCTCCACTTT. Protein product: CASSLVDSNLGLHF.

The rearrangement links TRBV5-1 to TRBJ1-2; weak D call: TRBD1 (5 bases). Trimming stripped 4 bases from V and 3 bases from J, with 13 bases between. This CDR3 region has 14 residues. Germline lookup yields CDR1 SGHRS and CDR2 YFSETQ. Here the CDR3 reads CASSLDGGDYGYTF. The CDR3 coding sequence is TGCGCCAGCAGCCTCGACGGGGGGGACTATGGCTACACCTTC.

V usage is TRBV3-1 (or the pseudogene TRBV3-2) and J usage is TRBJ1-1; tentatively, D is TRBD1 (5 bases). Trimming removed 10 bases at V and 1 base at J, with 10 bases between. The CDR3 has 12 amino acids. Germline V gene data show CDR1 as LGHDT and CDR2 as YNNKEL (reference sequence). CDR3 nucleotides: TGTGCCACCGGGGGTCCGAACACTGAAGCTTTCTTT. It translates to CATGGPNTEAFF.

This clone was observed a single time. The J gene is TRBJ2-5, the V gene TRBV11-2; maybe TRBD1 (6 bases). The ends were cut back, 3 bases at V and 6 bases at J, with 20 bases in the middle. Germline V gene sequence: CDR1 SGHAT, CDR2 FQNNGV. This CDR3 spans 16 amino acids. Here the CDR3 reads CASSLGTMLSIQTQYF. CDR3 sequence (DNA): TGTGCCAGCAGCTTGGGGACAATGTTATCCATTCAGACCCAGTACTTC.

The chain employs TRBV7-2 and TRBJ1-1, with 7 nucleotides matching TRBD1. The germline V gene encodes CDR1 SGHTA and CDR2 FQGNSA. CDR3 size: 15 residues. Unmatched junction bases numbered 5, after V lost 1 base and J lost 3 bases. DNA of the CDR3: TGTGCCAGCAGCTTAGACTTACAGGGGTACACTGAAGCTTTCTTT. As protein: CASSLDLQGYTEAFF.

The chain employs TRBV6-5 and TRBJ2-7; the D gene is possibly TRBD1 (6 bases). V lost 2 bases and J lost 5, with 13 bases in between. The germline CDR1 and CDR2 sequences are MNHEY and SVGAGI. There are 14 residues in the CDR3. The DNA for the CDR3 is TGTGCCAGCAGTTACCTTGGGGGCGCGGACGAGCAGTACTTC. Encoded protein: CASSYLGGADEQYF.